This T cell receptor beta chain appears in the sequencing data of a study of cytomegalovirus exposure and HLA in healthy donors. With respect to this clone: What it binds is not known.

PCR was performed using 60 Vbeta and 13 Jbeta primers. Sequencing used immunoSEQ multiplex PCR; TCRdb keeps in-frame clones, though not all of them. In the table there are over 150,000 clones, 65% to 85% of which are singletons. CDR3 length: 18 amino acids. Study-level findings and limits: The CMV antigen specificity of three CMV-associated chains was confirmed through in vitro analysis.

The sample was PBMCs. The chain couples TRBV21-1 to TRBJ2-7; the listed D gene, TRBD1, was not tested against the DNA. TRBV21-1 is classified as a pseudogene. The receptor was isolated from a woman in her twenties or thirties in good health and CMV-seropositive. CDR3 sequence: CASSKVGTGGGVDYEQYF. The CDR3 DNA follows: TGTGCCAGCAGCAAAGTCGGGACAGGGGGCGGGGTGGACTACGAGCAGTACTTC.